This entry lists 23 T cell receptor beta chains sequenced from one sample in a study of T cells after yellow fever vaccination. TCRdb independently ran MiXCR on the 5' RACE reads; one entry per CDR3 protein. The sample has 95,000 to 150,000 distinct CDR3 sequences; nearly 15% are singletons. This specimen consisted of CD8+ T cells sorted from PBMCs, obtained 5 days after the yellow fever booster vaccination. These receptor sequences come from a man younger than 35 who received the YFV17D yellow fever vaccine.

The table lists this clonotype with a few counts. V is TRBV4-2 and J is TRBJ2-7, with no clear D. Germline values: CDR1 LGHNA, CDR2 YNFKEQ. V lost 0 bases to trimming and J lost 6 bases, with 9 bases between them. CDR3 size: 13 residues. The CDR3 sequence: CASSQDQIREQYF. CDR3 coding DNA: TGTGCCAGCAGCCAAGATCAGATTCGCGAGCAGTACTTC.

This clonotype was seen a few times. The chain joins TRBV12-3 or TRBV12-4 to TRBJ2-1; D unresolved. CDR3 length: 12 residues. Trimming cost V 2 bases and J 7 bases, with 6 bases left between them. CDR3 sequence: CASSLIGNEQFF. CDR3 coding DNA: TGTGCCAGCAGTTTAATCGGGAATGAGCAGTTCTTC.

The chain recombines TRBV6-6 with TRBJ2-7; TRBD1 agrees at 7 bases. V shed 8 bases and J 3 bases; nucleotides not matched to a gene: 13. The CDR3 totals 15 residues. CDR1 and CDR2 (germline): MNHNY, SVGAGI (reference sequence). The CDR3 DNA follows: TGTGCCAGCGCCCAATACAGGGGCTATGACTACGAGCAGTACTTC. This encodes CASAQYRGYDYEQYF.

This clonotype occurred a few times. This chain connects TRBV18 to TRBJ1-2; D is perhaps TRBD1 (6 bases). CDR1 and CDR2 (germline): KGHSH, LQKENI. V was pared by 2 bases and J by 3 bases, with 13 bases between. The length of the CDR3 is 15 residues. CDR3 nucleotide sequence: TGTGCCAGCTCACCAACGACAGGAGGGGACTATGGCTACACCTTC. Translated, it gives CASSPTTGGDYGYTF.

This clonotype was picked up a small number of times. The V and J genes are TRBV7-3 and TRBJ2-2, with a tentative D call TRBD1 (6 bases). This CDR3 has 14 residues. The V end lost 5 bases, the J end lost 2 bases, and 9 bases lay between the germline ends. The germline V gene encodes CDR1 SGHTA and CDR2 FQGTGA. CDR3 residues: CASSEGHNTGELFF. As DNA, the CDR3 is TGTGCCAGCAGCGAGGGACATAACACCGGGGAGCTGTTTTTT.

This clonotype has ten or more counts. This chain connects TRBV27 to TRBJ2-5, with a weak D call TRBD2 (6 bases). The CDR3 is 15 residues long. In germline, CDR1 is MNHEY, CDR2 SMNVEV (reference sequence). V was shortened by 5 bases and J by 1 base, with 14 bases between the two germline ends. The CDR3, as DNA: TGTGCCAGCAGTGTGCGCGTCGGGAGCCAAGAGACCCAGTACTTC. It yields the protein CASSVRVGSQETQYF.

This clonotype was counted at least ten times. The chain combines TRBV27 with TRBJ2-1; 14 positions match TRBD2. The length of the CDR3 is 14 residues. Germline CDR1 is MNHEY and CDR2 is SMNVEV (reference sequence). With 6 bases clipped from V and 6 bases from J, the junction kept 1 base outside the gene matches. In DNA, the CDR3 is TGTGCCAGCAGCGGGACTAGCGGGGGCAATGAGCAGTTCTTC. Protein: CASSGTSGGNEQFF.

The chain uses TRBV29-1 and TRBJ2-5; weak D call: TRBD1 (6 bases). Per germline, CDR1 SQVTM and CDR2 ANQGSEA. The CDR3 sequence is 13 residues long. The V and J ends lost 3 bases and 8 bases respectively, with 16 bases between them. CDR3 sequence: CSVEDSAKRTQYF. The DNA for the CDR3 is TGCAGCGTTGAGGACAGTGCCAAGAGAACCCAGTACTTC. Together with reference TRBV29-1 and TRBJ2-5, the CDR3 gives the full variable domain: SAVISQKPSRDICQRGTSLTIQCQVDSQVTMMFWYRQQPGQSLTLIATANQGSEATYESGFVIDKFPISRPNLTFSTLTVSNMSPEDSSIYLCSVEDSAKRTQYFGPGTRLLVL.

The genes are TRBV6-5 and TRBJ1-1, with no clear D. The CDR3 extends over 15 amino acids. The V gene's germline CDR1 is MNHEY and CDR2 SVGAGI. The germline V and J ends were trimmed by 0 bases and 0 bases, with 8 bases remaining between them. The CDR3 region has the DNA TGTGCCAGCAGTTACTCGTTACAGCTGAACACTGAAGCTTTCTTT. It yields the protein CASSYSLQLNTEAFF.

CDR3 amino acids: CASSHLAGLAVTETQYF. CDR3 DNA sequence: TGTGCCAGCAGTCACCTCGCCGGACTAGCGGTAACAGAGACCCAGTACTTC. V usage is TRBV27 and J usage is TRBJ2-5; 10 bases are shared with TRBD2. The CDR3 sequence is 17 residues long. Trimming removed 5 bases from V and 4 bases from J; junction bases left unmatched: 13. Germline V CDR1 and CDR2: MNHEY, SMNVEV (reference sequence).

V and J are TRBV12-3 or TRBV12-4 and TRBJ2-2; D is possibly TRBD1 (5 bases). V was trimmed by 5 bases and J by 3 bases, leaving 13 bases between them. This CDR3 region has 15 residues. The CDR3: CASSRRQGYTGELFF. The CDR3 region has the DNA TGTGCCAGCAGTCGACGGCAGGGCTACACCGGGGAGCTGTTTTTT.

This clonotype was recorded a few times. The rearrangement joins TRBV7-9 to TRBJ2-1; 8 bases are shared with TRBD1. V shed 3 bases, J shed 12 bases, and the junction held 1 base outside the gene matches. The CDR3 is made up of 11 amino acids. Germline loops: CDR1 SEHNR, CDR2 FQNEAQ (reference sequence). This chain's CDR3 is CASSFTGGQFF. In DNA form, the CDR3 reads TGTGCCAGCAGCTTTACAGGGGGGCAGTTCTTC.

The J gene is TRBJ1-2, the V gene TRBV4-1; 7 bases agree with TRBD1. The CDR3 spans 15 residues. Trimming cost V 4 bases and J 6 bases; bases outside gene matches: 11. The germline CDR1 and CDR2 sequences are MGHRA and YSYEKL. CDR3 sequence reads: CASSPASRDSHGYTF. The CDR3 coding sequence is TGCGCCAGCAGCCCAGCGTCCCGGGACAGTCATGGCTACACCTTC.

V is TRBV7-9 and J is TRBJ2-3; D may be TRBD1 or TRBD2 (5 bases each). V shed 5 bases and J shed 0 bases, with 18 bases lying between them. Germline V lookup: CDR1 SEHNR, CDR2 FQNEAQ (reference sequence). This CDR3 is 17 amino acids long. For the CDR3, the DNA is TGTGCCAGCAGCCAGACGACGGGGCCCATGAGCACAGATACGCAGTATTTT. This gives the protein CASSQTTGPMSTDTQYF.

The rearrangement joins TRBV19 to TRBJ1-5, with D unresolved. Germline V gene lookup returns CDR1 LNHDA and CDR2 SQIVND (reference sequence). This CDR3 spans 16 amino acids. The germline V and J ends were trimmed by 3 bases and 2 bases, with 14 bases remaining between them. The CDR3 loop reads CASSMFRVNRNQPQHF. The DNA for the CDR3 is TGTGCCAGTAGTATGTTTAGAGTAAATCGCAATCAGCCCCAGCATTTT.

On this clonotype itself: A much more abundant neighbour one base away suggests this may be a read error. The CDR3 spells CRASGGSTDTQYF. The CDR3 coding sequence is TGCAGGGCTTCAGGGGGAAGCACAGATACGCAGTATTTT. The chain employs TRBV20-1 and TRBJ2-3, with 7 bases aligning to TRBD1. CDR1 DFQATT and CDR2 SNEGSKA come from the germline V gene (reference sequence). This CDR3 is 13 amino acids long.

The rearrangement joins TRBV6-2 or TRBV6-3 to TRBJ1-2; D is unresolved. The germline V gene has CDR1 MNHEY and CDR2 SVGEGT. V lost 2 bases, J lost 2 bases, and 9 bases lay in between. The CDR3 length is 14 residues. The CDR3 DNA sequence: TGTGCCAGCAGTTACCGGCCGGGAAACTATGGCTACACCTTC. As protein: CASSYRPGNYGYTF.

This clonotype was seen more than once but under ten times. V and J are TRBV6-4 and TRBJ1-2, with TRBD1 identical over 7 bases. Losses at the gene ends were 6 bases for V and 8 bases for J; bases not matched to a gene: 15. From germline, CDR1 is MRHNA and CDR2 SNTAGT. CDR3 size: 15 residues. The CDR3: CASSATRTGGGGYTF. Written as DNA, the CDR3 is TGTGCCAGCAGCGCCACTAGGACAGGCGGAGGGGGCTACACCTTC.

The chain has TRBV7-2 and TRBJ2-1, with a weak D call TRBD2 (6 bases). The CDR3 is 18 residues long. The germline V and J ends were trimmed by 1 base and 0 bases, with 16 bases remaining between them. Germline CDR1 and CDR2: SGHTA and FQGNSA. The CDR3 DNA follows: TGTGCCAGCAGCTTAGAGTCAGGCGGGATACCCTCCTACAATGAGCAGTTCTTC. Its translation is CASSLESGGIPSYNEQFF.

The rearrangement uses TRBV21-1 and TRBJ1-5. TRBV21-1 is marked as a pseudogene. The CDR3 has 20 amino acids. The CDR3 DNA is TGTGCCAGCAGCAAAGCGCGCCGGGACGAGAAAAGAAATAGCAATCAGCCCCAGCATTTT. Its protein is CASSKARRDEKRNSNQPQHF.

This clonotype was recorded a few times. This sequence joins TRBV6-1 and TRBJ2-1; TRBD1 matches 7 bases. The length of the CDR3 is 15 residues. J was trimmed by 4 bases and V by 4 bases; bases with no gene match: 7. Germline lookup yields CDR1 MNHNS and CDR2 SASEGT. CDR3 region: CASSGTGVLYNEQFF. For the CDR3, the DNA is TGTGCCAGCAGTGGTACAGGGGTATTGTACAATGAGCAGTTCTTC.

This clonotype was counted between two and nine times. The CDR3 loop is CASSPGDRGRETQYF. The DNA of the CDR3 is TGTGCCAGCAGCCCGGGGGACAGGGGCAGGGAGACCCAGTACTTC. The chain uses TRBV11-2 and TRBJ2-5; 10 bases are shared with TRBD1. This CDR3 spans 15 amino acids. Germline assignment: CDR1 SGHAT and CDR2 FQNNGV. Losses at the gene ends were 5 bases for V and 5 bases for J; bases not matched to a gene: 8.

This chain uses TRBV4-1 with TRBJ2-7, with a weak D call TRBD1 (5 bases). Germline loops: CDR1 MGHRA, CDR2 YSYEKL. Trimming pared 3 bases from V and 0 bases from J, leaving 15 bases between. The CDR3 is 16 residues long. Here the CDR3 DNA reads TGCGCCAGCAGCCACCTTACAGGAGTCAGCTCCTACGAGCAGTACTTC. As protein: CASSHLTGVSSYEQYF.